Below are 3 T cell receptor beta chains sequenced from a single sample in a study of post-analysis software for immune sequencing data. General study findings and limits: Among four or five TRBV segments more frequent in patients than controls were TRBV5-6, TRBV5-1 and TRBV20-1.

The antigens for these receptors are not known. Prepared TCR beta cDNA libraries contained unique molecular identifiers. TCRdb called the PCR reads again in MiXCR, with one record for every CDR3 protein. The sample has fewer than 900,000 distinct CDR3 sequences, 46% seen once; the top ten hold roughly 5.2%. The sample consisted of blood. These receptors originate from a girl aged 5-17 years with multiple sclerosis.

The V gene is TRBV29-1, the J gene TRBJ2-7, with TRBD2 identical over 7 bases. CDR1 is SQVTM and CDR2 is ANQGSEA in the germline V gene. This CDR3 is 13 amino acids long. The J segment lost 7 bases and the V segment lost 4 bases, leaving 10 bases of the junction unmatched. The CDR3 is CSVVVAGPGEQYF. DNA of the CDR3: TGCAGCGTTGTAGTAGCGGGTCCGGGGGAGCAGTACTTC.

This clonotype was seen only a few times. J is TRBJ2-4 and V is TRBV20-1; 7 bases match TRBD1. Losses at the gene ends were 2 bases for V and 13 bases for J; bases not matched to a gene: 14. The CDR3 is 14 amino acids. Germline V CDR1 and CDR2: DFQATT, SNEGSKA (reference sequence). In DNA form, the CDR3 reads TGCAGTGCTAGACTACAGGGGCCGCTTCCATCCCAGTACTTC. Its protein is CSARLQGPLPSQYF.

The chain couples TRBV28 to TRBJ2-1, with 7 bases lining up with TRBD1. Judging by the DNA end, TRBJ2-7 fits better; the J call may be wrong. CDR1 MDHEN and CDR2 SYDVKM come from the germline V gene. The CDR3 loop spans 16 amino acids. The CDR3 DNA follows: TGTGCCAGCAGTCCACGGGACAGATGGGGCTACAATGAGCAGTACTTC. This sequence encodes CASSPRDRWGYNEQYF.